This passage covers 17 T cell receptor beta chains from one sample sequenced in a study of prognosis after radiotherapy for stage I lung cancer. TCR beta CDR3 was amplified from genomic DNA by two-round multiplex PCR. Round-one PCR had primers specific to each TRBV and TRBJ gene. TCRdb re-called the multiplex PCR reads through MiXCR, storing one row per CDR3 protein. The sample holds some 14,000 distinct CDR3 sequences; 31% are singletons and the top ten take about a quarter. The sequenced sample was PBMCs, obtained before or after stereotactic body radiation therapy (not recorded which). The receptor source for this set is a donor over 45 with non-small cell lung cancer.

In its sample, this clonotype was seen many times. V usage is TRBV3-1 and J usage is TRBJ2-5; TRBD2 matches 8 bases. After removal of 3 bases from V and 4 bases from J, the junction contained 13 bases not matched to a gene. CDR1 is LGHDT and CDR2 is YNNKEL in the germline V gene (reference sequence). This CDR3 contains 17 residues. CDR3 in DNA: TGTGCCAGCAGCCACGGAGGACGCCGGGGGGGAGGAGAGACCCAGTACTTC. This sequence encodes CASSHGGRRGGGETQYF.

In this sample, this clonotype turned up many times. Being one base from a much bigger clone, this may be a read error. The gene calls are TRBV7-8 and TRBJ1-2; D is uncertain. The CDR3 has 13 amino acids. Germline V gene lookup returns CDR1 SGHVS and CDR2 FQNEAQ. V lost 5 bases and J 4 bases, leaving 11 bases between the germline ends. CDR3 sequence (DNA): TGTGCCAGCAGCCATGGCGGACGCTATGGCTACACCTTC. It is translated as CASSHGGRYGYTF.

This clonotype was seen ten or more times. This chain uses TRBV3-1 with TRBJ2-5; D gene uncertain. V was cut by 1 base and J by 4 bases, with 13 bases left in between. The CDR3 runs to 15 residues. CDR1 is LGHDT and CDR2 is YNNKEL in the germline V gene (reference sequence). For the CDR3, the DNA is TGTGCCAGCAGCCAAGCCCTACGGCTAGGAGAGACCCAGTACTTC. Its translation is CASSQALRLGETQYF.

The sample holds many counts of this clonotype. The V gene is TRBV7-2, the J gene TRBJ2-2; no clear D. Germline CDR1 reads SGHTA; CDR2 reads FQGNSA. V gave up 4 bases and J gave up 5 bases, with 11 bases separating them. This CDR3 has 14 amino acids. For the CDR3, the DNA is TGTGCCAGCAGCTCGAGATTAAAAACCGGGGAGCTGTTTTTT. Protein: CASSSRLKTGELFF. The whole variable domain, remainder taken from reference TRBV7-2 and TRBJ2-2, is GAGVSQSPSNKVTEKGKDVELRCDPISGHTALYWYRQSLGQGLEFLIYFQGNSAPDKSGLPSDRFSAERTGGSVSTLTIQRTQQEDSAVYLCASSSRLKTGELFFGEGSRLTVL.

The rearrangement joins TRBV19 to TRBJ2-1; 9 bases are a match to TRBD2. CDR3 length: 15 amino acids. Per germline, CDR1 LNHDA and CDR2 SQIVND (reference sequence). V was clipped by 3 bases and J by 9 bases; unmatched bases: 9. The CDR3 nucleotides are TGTGCCAGTAGTATGTTTAGCGGGAGTGAAATTGAGCAGTTCTTC. Encoded protein: CASSMFSGSEIEQFF. Combining the CDR3 with reference TRBV19 and TRBJ2-1 gives the whole variable domain DGGITQSPKYLFRKEGQNVTLSCEQNLNHDAMYWYRQDPGQGLRLIYYSQIVNDFQKGDIAEGYSVSREKKESFPLTVTSAQKNPTAFYLCASSMFSGSEIEQFFGPGTRLTVL.

This clonotype was found many times. The V call is TRBV9, the J call TRBJ2-1; 9 positions match TRBD2. There are 15 residues in the CDR3. With V trimmed by 3 bases and J by 8 bases, 9 bases remained unmatched. Germline assignment: CDR1 SGDLS and CDR2 YYNGEE. CDR3 in amino acids: CASSDSGSFGDEQFF. CDR3 in DNA: TGTGCCAGCAGCGATAGCGGGAGCTTCGGGGATGAGCAGTTCTTC.

This clonotype was observed many times. The chain couples TRBV30 to TRBJ1-3; possibly TRBD1 for D (5 bases). The CDR3 contains 14 residues. Per the germline V gene, CDR1 is GTSNPN and CDR2 is SVGIG (reference sequence). V dropped 1 base and J dropped 3 bases, with 10 bases sitting between them. CDR3 region: CAWSAGTLGNTIYF. Here the CDR3 DNA reads TGTGCCTGGAGTGCTGGGACCCTTGGAAACACCATATATTTT.

This clonotype was picked up many times. The rearrangement links TRBV30 to TRBJ1-4; tentatively, D is TRBD1 (5 bases). Between the trimmed V and J ends, which lost 4 bases and 5 bases, there was a span of 8 bases. This CDR3 comprises 12 residues. Germline-derived CDR1 and CDR2 are GTSNPN and SVGIG (reference sequence). The CDR3 bases are TGTGCCTGGAAGGGGCTGAATGAAAAACTGTTTTTT. Protein product: CAWKGLNEKLFF.

The rearrangement links TRBV15 to TRBJ2-7, with no clear D. Germline assignment: CDR1 LNHNV and CDR2 YYDKDF (reference sequence). Trimming cost V 11 bases and J 3 bases, with 23 bases left between them. The CDR3 length is 15 residues. The CDR3 sequence: CAAIRDTAGYYEQYF. The DNA of the CDR3 is TGTGCCGCCATCAGAGATACGGCCGGATACTACGAGCAGTACTTC.

Within the sample, this clonotype is medium-sized. The gene calls are TRBV2 and TRBJ2-1; perhaps TRBD2 as D (6 bases). Trimming shortened V by 8 bases and J by 0 bases, and 14 bases separated the two germline ends. The CDR3 covers 15 residues. CDR1 and CDR2 (germline): SNHLY, FYNNEI. CDR3 loop: CASLLSGSSYNEQFF. CDR3 in DNA: TGTGCCAGCCTCCTTAGCGGTAGCTCCTACAATGAGCAGTTCTTC.

This clonotype has at least ten counts. The chain recombines TRBV28 with TRBJ1-3; tentative D call: TRBD1 (5 bases). The CDR3 loop spans 16 amino acids. The V end was cut by 6 bases, the J end by 0 bases, with 15 bases between. Germline V gives CDR1 MDHEN, CDR2 SYDVKM. CDR3: CASSPQGGPSGNTIYF. The DNA of the CDR3 is TGTGCCAGCAGCCCCCAGGGAGGGCCCTCTGGAAACACCATATATTTT.

This clonotype was counted ten times or more. This rearrangement joins TRBV5-1 to TRBJ2-5, with 7 positions matching TRBD1. CDR1 and CDR2 (germline): SGHRS, YFSETQ. Losses at the gene ends were 0 bases for V and 2 bases for J; bases not matched to a gene: 4. CDR3 length equals 15 residues. The CDR3 nucleotides are TGCGCCAGCAGCTTGGTGGACAGGCCTCAAGAGACCCAGTACTTC. It is translated as CASSLVDRPQETQYF.

This clonotype appeared many times. This rearrangement joins TRBV7-3 to TRBJ2-3; D call uncertain. Trimming pared 5 bases from V and 5 bases from J, leaving 11 bases between. This CDR3 has 13 amino acids. CDR1 and CDR2 (germline): SGHTA, FQGTGA. The CDR3 spells CASSENERDTQYF. The CDR3, as DNA: TGTGCCAGCAGCGAGAACGAAAGAGATACGCAGTATTTT. The variable domain in full, completed from reference TRBV7-3 and TRBJ2-3, reads GAGVSQTPSNKVTEKGKYVELRCDPISGHTALYWYRQSLGQGPEFLIYFQGTGAADDSGLPNDRFFAVRPEGSVSTLKIQRTERGDSAVYLCASSENERDTQYFGPGTRLTVL.

This clonotype has at least ten counts. In DNA form, the CDR3 reads TGTGCCAGCAGTTTCGGCAGATCCATAGCGGGAGGTTACTTC. Encoded protein: CASSFGRSIAGGYF. The rearrangement joins TRBV28 to TRBJ2-7, with 10 bases that match TRBD2. CDR3 size: 14 residues. V dropped 3 bases and J dropped 13; count of bases not matched to a gene: 12. The V gene's germline CDR1 is MDHEN and CDR2 SYDVKM. Complete variable domain (other parts from reference TRBV28 and TRBJ2-7): DVKVTQSSRYLVKRTGEKVFLECVQDMDHENMFWYRQDPGLGLRLIYFSYDVKMKEKGDIPEGYSVSREKKERFSLILESASTNQTSMYLCASSFGRSIAGGYFGPGTRLTVT.

This clonotype was detected many times. The rearrangement links TRBV3-1 to TRBJ2-1, with D perhaps TRBD2 (6 bases). Per the germline V gene, CDR1 is LGHDT and CDR2 is YNNKEL (reference sequence). The CDR3 contains 16 residues. V gave up 0 bases and J gave up 3 bases, with 12 bases separating them. The CDR3 here is CASSQDAPGLYNEQFF. CDR3 nucleotides: TGTGCCAGCAGCCAAGATGCTCCGGGACTCTACAATGAGCAGTTCTTC.

The chain uses TRBV6-1 and TRBJ1-6; the D gene is possibly TRBD1 (5 bases). V was shortened by 8 bases and J by 14 bases, with 28 bases between the two germline ends. Per the germline V gene, CDR1 is MNHNS and CDR2 is SASEGT. The CDR3 totals 16 residues. The CDR3 DNA is TGTGCCAGCTCGGGACGCCAGAGCTACTATAATCCAACCCTCCACTTT. It translates to CASSGRQSYYNPTLHF.

This clonotype occurred many times. An end of the junction differs from the germline gene, which may be a read error. The chain combines TRBV7-9 with TRBJ1-5; D uncertain. Per the germline V gene, CDR1 is SEHNR and CDR2 is FQNEAQ (reference sequence). The CDR3 is made up of 13 amino acids. In nucleotides, the CDR3 is TGTGCCAGCAGCCCCTCTAGCCATCAGCCCCAGCATTTT. Encoded protein: CASSPSSHQPQHF.